One and the same sample provided the 19 T cell receptor beta chains below, sequenced in a study of blood T cell repertoires in COVID-19. Produced via immunoSEQ multiplex PCR; TCRdb's table is partial and in-frame only. Counted here are approximately 260,000 clones, around 87% occurring once; the ten biggest clones make up roughly 2%. The sample consisted of peripheral blood. The receptor set was obtained from a woman aged 55-69 years with COVID-19, enrolled during active disease.

The genes are TRBV27 and TRBJ1-6; 11 bases agree with TRBD1. From germline, CDR1 is MNHEY and CDR2 SMNVEV (reference sequence). The CDR3 length is 15 residues. The J segment lost 10 bases and the V segment lost 2 bases, leaving 4 bases of the junction unmatched. The DNA of the CDR3 is TGTGCCAGCAGTTTAGTGGACAGGGGGCAATCACCCCTCCACTTT. Its translation: CASSLVDRGQSPLHF.

The rearrangement joins TRBV15 to TRBJ1-2; D not resolved. In germline, CDR1 is LNHNV, CDR2 YYDKDF (reference sequence). This CDR3 contains 12 residues. V lost 1 base and J 8 bases, leaving 8 bases between the germline ends. The CDR3 spells CATSRGGAGYTF. DNA for the CDR3: TGTGCCACCAGCAGAGGTGGTGCGGGCTACACCTTC.

There are a few counts of this clone. The V gene is TRBV7-2, the J gene TRBJ1-2; 9 bases align to TRBD1. This CDR3 region has 16 residues. V trimming: 0 bases; J trimming: 1 base; junction bases outside the gene matches: 3. CDR1 SGHTA and CDR2 FQGNSA come from the germline V gene. CDR3 coding DNA: TGTGCCAGCAGCTTAGCGCGGACAGGGGATAACTATGGCTACACCTTC. Encoded protein: CASSLARTGDNYGYTF.

The chain has TRBV20-1 and TRBJ1-5; a weak D match, TRBD1 (5 bases). The CDR3 contains 17 residues. The germline gives CDR1 DFQATT, CDR2 SNEGSKA (reference sequence). The V gene lost 3 bases and the J gene lost 0 bases, with 18 bases spanning the gap. This CDR3 reads CSASSGHHLSSNQPQHF. CDR3 nucleotide sequence: TGCAGTGCTAGTAGTGGACACCATTTGTCTAGCAATCAGCCCCAGCATTTT.

The chain carries TRBV7-2 and TRBJ1-6, with a tentative D call TRBD1 (5 bases). Per the germline V gene, CDR1 is SGHTA and CDR2 is FQGNSA. The ends were cut back, 0 bases at V and 9 bases at J, with 6 bases in the middle. The CDR3 has 13 amino acids. The CDR3 DNA reads TGTGCCAGCAGCTTAGCGGGGGGTTCACCCCTCCACTTT. Amino acid sequence: CASSLAGGSPLHF. The full variable domain, rest sourced from reference TRBV7-2 and TRBJ1-6, is GAGVSQSPSNKVTEKGKDVELRCDPISGHTALYWYRQSLGQGLEFLIYFQGNSAPDKSGLPSDRFSAERTGGSVSTLTIQRTQQEDSAVYLCASSLAGGSPLHFGNGTRLTVT.

The rearrangement links TRBV29-1 to TRBJ1-1; TRBD1 matches 9 bases. Germline CDR1 and CDR2: SQVTM and ANQGSEA. This CDR3 spans 16 amino acids. V shed 1 base and J 0 bases; nucleotides not matched to a gene: 6. This CDR3 reads CSVEVLQGAVNTEAFF. The CDR3 nucleotides read TGCAGCGTTGAAGTCCTACAGGGGGCGGTGAACACTGAAGCTTTCTTT. Based on the CDR3 plus reference TRBV29-1 and TRBJ1-1, the full variable domain is SAVISQKPSRDICQRGTSLTIQCQVDSQVTMMFWYRQQPGQSLTLIATANQGSEATYESGFVIDKFPISRPNLTFSTLTVSNMSPEDSSIYLCSVEVLQGAVNTEAFFGQGTRLTVV.

The CDR3 nucleotides read TGTGCCAGCAGCCAAAGGGTTCTAGCGGGGGTGTTGGCTGAGCAGTTCTTC. This codes for CASSQRVLAGVLAEQFF. The chain combines TRBV4-2 with TRBJ2-1; TRBD2 aligns across 10 bases. Germline V gene data show CDR1 as LGHNA and CDR2 as YNFKEQ. The length of the CDR3 is 17 residues. The J segment lost 9 bases and the V segment lost 2 bases, leaving 13 bases of the junction unmatched.

This chain joins TRBV19 and TRBJ2-5; D gene unclear. The CDR3 is 12 amino acids. Germline-derived CDR1 and CDR2 are LNHDA and SQIVND (reference sequence). Trimming took off 7 bases at V and 3 bases at J, with 9 bases between the two ends. The DNA for the CDR3 is TGTGCCAGTACCCAAGGAGAAGAGACCCAGTACTTC. This codes for CASTQGEETQYF.

The gene calls are TRBV27 and TRBJ2-1; 8 nucleotides match TRBD2. With 6 bases clipped from V and 6 bases from J, the junction kept 22 bases outside the gene matches. The germline gives CDR1 MNHEY, CDR2 SMNVEV (reference sequence). The CDR3 is 19 residues long. CDR3 sequence reads: CASSPRLGSGEFGSNEQFF. For the CDR3, the DNA is TGTGCCAGCAGCCCTAGACTGGGTAGCGGGGAATTTGGCTCCAATGAGCAGTTCTTC.

This chain uses TRBV3-1 (or the pseudogene TRBV3-2) with TRBJ2-1, with D tentatively TRBD2 (6 bases). This CDR3 region has 14 residues. The V end was cut by 4 bases, the J end by 5 bases, with 12 bases between. Germline V gene lookup returns CDR1 LGHDT and CDR2 YNNKEL (reference sequence). CDR3 bases: TGTGCCAGCAGCCGTCGCGGGATAAACAATGAGCAGTTCTTC. Translation gives CASSRRGINNEQFF.

This clone has only one observation. V and J are TRBV19 and TRBJ1-5, with D perhaps matching TRBD1 (6 bases). CDR1 is LNHDA and CDR2 is SQIVND in the germline V gene (reference sequence). Trimming removed 5 bases from V and 4 bases from J, with 12 bases in between. CDR3 length: 14 residues. The CDR3 is CASSLYRVNQPQHF. DNA for the CDR3: TGTGCCAGTAGTCTCTACAGGGTAAATCAGCCCCAGCATTTT.

The chain carries TRBV7-9 and TRBJ2-2; the D is unclear. Trimming stripped 1 base from V and 1 base from J, with 10 bases between. Germline lookup yields CDR1 SEHNR and CDR2 FQNEAQ (reference sequence). The CDR3 contains 16 residues. The CDR3 DNA reads TGTGCCAGCAGCTTAGACTTTCTGATGAACACCGGGGAGCTGTTTTTT. Its protein product is CASSLDFLMNTGELFF.

The chain has TRBV6-5 and TRBJ1-2; D may be TRBD1 (5 bases). CDR1 MNHEY and CDR2 SVGAGI come from the germline V gene. The ends were cut back, 2 bases at V and 1 base at J, with 14 bases in the middle. The CDR3 covers 16 residues. CDR3 nucleotide sequence: TGTGCCAGCAGTTACCCGAAGGGGCACCTTAACTATGGCTACACCTTC. Its protein product is CASSYPKGHLNYGYTF.

The gene calls are TRBV19 and TRBJ2-5, with 11 positions matching TRBD2. Trimming removed 2 bases from V and 5 bases from J; junction bases left unmatched: 1. Germline loops: CDR1 LNHDA, CDR2 SQIVND (reference sequence). The CDR3 totals 14 residues. The CDR3 loop is CASSILAGGETQYF. Here the CDR3 DNA reads TGTGCCAGTAGTATACTAGCGGGGGGTGAGACCCAGTACTTC.

V gene TRBV5-1 combines with J gene TRBJ1-3; D possibly corresponds to TRBD1 (5 bases). The germline gives CDR1 SGHRS, CDR2 YFSETQ. The CDR3 loop spans 16 amino acids. V dropped 1 base and J dropped 0 bases, with 11 bases sitting between them. CDR3 amino acids: CASSLTTASSGNTIYF. The CDR3 nucleotides are TGCGCCAGCAGCTTGACGACAGCGTCCTCTGGAAACACCATATATTTT. The full variable domain, completed using reference TRBV5-1 and TRBJ1-3, is KAGVTQTPRYLIKTRGQQVTLSCSPISGHRSVSWYQQTPGQGLQFLFEYFSETQRNKGNFPGRFSGRQFSNSRSEMNVSTLELGDSALYLCASSLTTASSGNTIYFGEGSWLTVV.

V and J are TRBV3-1 (or the pseudogene TRBV3-2) and TRBJ1-2; D is uncertain. Germline V gene data show CDR1 as LGHDT and CDR2 as YNNKEL (reference sequence). This CDR3 contains 12 residues. The germline V and J ends were trimmed by 3 bases and 1 base, with 3 bases remaining between them. The CDR3 DNA follows: TGTGCCAGCAGCCACGGTAACTATGGCTACACCTTC. The encoded protein is CASSHGNYGYTF.

The CDR3 DNA reads TGTGCCAGCAGCCCAGGACAGGCGATTAACTATGGCTACACCTTC. This gives the protein CASSPGQAINYGYTF. V gene TRBV5-4 combines with J gene TRBJ1-2, with 7 bases identical to TRBD1. Germline loops: CDR1 SGHNT, CDR2 YYREEE (reference sequence). The CDR3 length is 15 residues. After removal of 4 bases from V and 1 base from J, the junction contained 7 bases not matched to a gene.

A word on this clone: One junction end does not reproduce the germline sequence, and a read error may be involved. Distinct nucleotide sequences in the sample also encode this CDR3. V usage is TRBV7-7 and J usage is TRBJ2-5; 9 bases agree with TRBD1. Germline values: CDR1 SSHAT, CDR2 FNYEAQ (reference sequence). There are 13 residues in the CDR3. CDR3: CASSRDREETQYF. The CDR3 DNA reads TGTGCTAGCAGCCGGGACAGGGAGGAGACCCAGTACTTC.

The chain couples TRBV14 to TRBJ1-2; no clear D gene. Trimming left V 0 bases short and J 2 bases short, with 4 bases between. The germline gives CDR1 SGHDN, CDR2 FVKESK. This CDR3 has 13 amino acids. This CDR3 is CASSQDQNYGYTF. The CDR3 bases are TGTGCCAGCAGCCAAGATCAAAACTATGGCTACACCTTC.